Shown below are 10 T cell receptor beta chains from a single sample sequenced in a study of CD8+ T cells in alopecia areata. Treatment indicated: oral pan-JAK inhibitor, 5-10 mg twice daily. Extracted RNA was reverse transcribed, and the resulting cDNA served as sequencing template. TCRdb's copy holds only in-frame clones and misses some; the assay was immunoSEQ multiplex PCR. The sample records approximately 200,000 clones, roughly three fifths being singletons. The material sequenced was CD4+ T cells sorted from blood, taken at week 4, from a patient treated with tofacitinib. Receptors originate from a human donor with alopecia areata.

V usage is TRBV29-1 and J usage is TRBJ2-5; 10 bases agree with TRBD2. This CDR3 region has 15 residues. With 1 base clipped from V and 1 base from J, the junction kept 3 bases outside the gene matches. Germline lookup yields CDR1 SQVTM and CDR2 ANQGSEA. CDR3 DNA sequence: TGCAGCGTTGAAGGTAGCGGGGGGCCCCAAGAGACCCAGTACTTC. This sequence encodes CSVEGSGGPQETQYF.

The V call is TRBV4-3, the J call TRBJ1-1; a possible D gene is TRBD1 (6 bases). Trimming took 0 bases from V and 11 from J, leaving 22 bases between them. The CDR3 length is 16 residues. Germline CDR1 is LGHNA and CDR2 is YSLEER. The CDR3 DNA follows: TGCGCCAGCAGCCAAGAGGTGGGCAGGGGAAGTGGTGCGGCTTTCTTT. Translated, it gives CASSQEVGRGSGAAFF.

This rearrangement joins TRBV27 to TRBJ1-2; D may be TRBD1 (5 bases). V lost 4 bases and J 6 bases, leaving 21 bases between the germline ends. This CDR3 region has 16 residues. CDR1 and CDR2 from the germline V gene are MNHEY and SMNVEV (reference sequence). The DNA of the CDR3 is TGTGCCAGCAGTTCGTATCGGCAGGGAAGGCTTGATGGCTACACCTTC. It encodes CASSSYRQGRLDGYTF.

The J gene is TRBJ1-1, the V gene TRBV6-5; D unclear. The length of the CDR3 is 14 residues. CDR1 and CDR2 from the germline V gene are MNHEY and SVGAGI. V dropped 0 bases and J dropped 6 bases, with 11 bases sitting between them. This chain's CDR3 is CASSYSDLGSEAFF. CDR3 DNA: TGTGCCAGCAGTTACTCGGACCTGGGCTCTGAAGCTTTCTTT.

This clone has only a few counts. The chain uses TRBV5-1 and TRBJ1-2; the match to TRBD1 covers 7 bases. The germline V gene encodes CDR1 SGHRS and CDR2 YFSETQ. The J segment lost 7 bases and the V segment lost 4 bases, leaving 7 bases of the junction unmatched. CDR3 length: 13 residues. Here the CDR3 reads CASSVDRDGGYTF. CDR3 DNA: TGCGCCAGCAGCGTCGACAGGGATGGTGGCTACACCTTC.

This clone was seen more than once but under ten times. The chain links TRBV23-1 to TRBJ2-1, with 7 bases matching TRBD1. TRBV23-1 is placed among ORFs of uncertain function. V lost 10 bases and J lost 3; bases outside the gene matches: 9. The CDR3 is 14 amino acids. CDR3 in DNA: TGCGCCACCTACGGACAGGCGAACTACAATGAGCAGTTCTTC. Amino acid sequence: CATYGQANYNEQFF.

This clone was counted between two and nine times. The chain joins TRBV29-1 to TRBJ1-2, with 9 bases fitting TRBD1. The CDR3 runs to 14 residues. V lost 7 bases and J lost 4; bases outside the gene matches: 10. Germline CDR1 SQVTM, CDR2 ANQGSEA. In DNA form, the CDR3 reads TGCAGCGGAGGGCGGACAGGGGAGACCTATGGCTACACCTTC. The encoded protein is CSGGRTGETYGYTF.

The chain combines TRBV6-6 with TRBJ1-1; D gene uncertain. With 6 bases removed from V and 1 base from J, the gap between germline ends came to 9 bases. Germline CDR1 MNHNY, CDR2 SVGAGI (reference sequence). The CDR3 runs 13 residues. In nucleotides, the CDR3 is TGTGCCAGCAGAGCGCCACAGAACACTGAAGCTTTCTTT. Amino acids: CASRAPQNTEAFF.

This sequence joins TRBV29-1 and TRBJ2-7; the match to TRBD2 covers 8 bases. The CDR3 loop spans 14 amino acids. Germline trimming cut 5 bases from V and 0 bases from J; bases unmatched to any gene: 6. Germline V CDR1 and CDR2: SQVTM, ANQGSEA. The CDR3 region has the DNA TGCAGCGTTTTAGCGGGGAAGGTCTCCTACGAGCAGTACTTC. This translates into CSVLAGKVSYEQYF.

This clone was seen once. J is TRBJ1-6 and V is TRBV4-1, with TRBD1 matching over 10 bases. CDR3 size: 16 residues. V lost 1 base and J lost 5; bases outside the gene matches: 2. Germline V gives CDR1 MGHRA, CDR2 YSYEKL. CDR3 sequence: CASSQAGTGDNSPLHF. The CDR3 DNA reads as TGCGCCAGCAGCCAAGCCGGGACAGGGGATAATTCACCCCTCCACTTT.